Detailed here is one T cell receptor beta chain. Germline-derived CDR1 and CDR2 are LNHDA and SQIVND (reference sequence). The CDR3 extends over 18 amino acids. V gave up 3 bases and J gave up 0 bases, with 17 bases separating them. The data stem from a study of tissue T cells after allogeneic stem cell transplantation. Method: immunoSEQ multiplex PCR; TCRdb's copy keeps in-frame clones and lacks some. The sample contains around 28,000 clones, approximately 83% of which appear only once. This receptor was identified in a woman aged 18-55 years who later had graft-versus-host disease after an allogeneic stem cell transplant. The sequenced sample was blood, obtained before transplantation. The chain couples TRBV19 to TRBJ1-4; D is unresolved. CDR3 coding DNA: TGTGCCAGTAGTATTCCCACGTGGCAGGCCTCAACTAATGAAAAACTGTTTTTT. It translates to CASSIPTWQASTNEKLFF.